This TCR beta chain was identified during a study of T cells in Graves' hyperthyroidism and ophthalmopathy. Template material for amplifying TCR beta CDR3 regions consisted of RNA transcripts. TCR CDR3 underwent first-round RT-PCR with the HTBI primer set. TCRdb fed the multiplex PCR reads into MiXCR, producing one record per CDR3 protein. The top ten hold around 8% of the sample, which has approximately 500,000 distinct CDR3 sequences, around 42% seen once. This clonotype was observed many times. The target antigen is unknown. General study points: Most expanded thyroid clonotypes above 0.001 recurred in blood.

The CDR3 length is 14 residues. V lost 0 bases, J lost 9 bases, and 14 bases lay in between. From germline, CDR1 is SGHTA and CDR2 FQGNSA. This sequence joins TRBV7-2 and TRBJ2-5; D uncertain. The TCR sequence derives from a woman between 18 and 30 years old with Graves' hyperthyroidism. Sample: peripheral blood or thyroid tissue (not recorded which). The CDR3 is CASSLAVLGVAQYF. In nucleotides, the CDR3 is TGTGCCAGCAGCTTAGCGGTTCTAGGAGTGGCCCAGTACTTC.